This T cell receptor beta chain is drawn from a study of T cells in Graves' hyperthyroidism and ophthalmopathy. There are 13 residues in the CDR3. The germline V and J ends were trimmed by 6 bases and 2 bases, with 12 bases remaining between them. CDR1 and CDR2 (germline): SQVTM, ANQGSEA. This clonotype occurred many times. Exclusion of patients followed from uncontrolled infection, other autoimmune disease, pregnancy or lactation. RNA transcripts gave rise to amplified TCR beta CDR3 regions. The study used the HTBI primer set for a first-round RT-PCR of the TCR CDR3. TCRdb analysed the multiplex PCR reads with MiXCR anew, one entry per CDR3 protein. The profile covers around 200,000 distinct CDR3 sequences, with more than 15% appearing a single time and roughly 30% taken by the ten largest.

V and J are TRBV29-1 and TRBJ2-3; weak D call: TRBD2 (5 bases). This receptor was taken from a woman in her 50s with Graves' hyperthyroidism. Sample: blood. The CDR3 is CSVDGVSTDTQYF. DNA of the CDR3: TGCAGCGTCGACGGGGTCTCCACAGATACGCAGTATTTT.